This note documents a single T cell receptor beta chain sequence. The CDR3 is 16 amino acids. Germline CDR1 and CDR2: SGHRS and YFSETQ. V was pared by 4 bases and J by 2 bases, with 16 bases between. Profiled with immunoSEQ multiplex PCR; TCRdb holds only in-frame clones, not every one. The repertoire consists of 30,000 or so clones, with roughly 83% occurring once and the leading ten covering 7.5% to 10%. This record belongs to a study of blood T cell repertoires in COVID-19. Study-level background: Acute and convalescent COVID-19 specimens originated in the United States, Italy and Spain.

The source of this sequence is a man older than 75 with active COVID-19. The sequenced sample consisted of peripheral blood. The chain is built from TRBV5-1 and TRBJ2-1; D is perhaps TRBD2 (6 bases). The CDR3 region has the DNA TGCGCCAGCAGCGGGTCGGGACTTCCCCCCTACAATGAGCAGTTCTTC. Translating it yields CASSGSGLPPYNEQFF.